Below, 23 T cell receptor beta chains from the same sample are listed, as sequenced in a study of lymphopenia after photon versus proton radiotherapy. Profiling relied on immunoSEQ multiplex PCR, and the TCRdb table lists in-frame clones only, not all of them. The sample lists 150,000 to 200,000 clones, 75% to 90% occurring once. The source was peripheral blood, collected from a patient treated with photon-based radiotherapy. All receptors come from a man aged 50 or older with gastric cancer.

This chain connects TRBV7-2 to TRBJ2-5, with TRBD2 identical over 11 bases. Germline CDR1 SGHTA, CDR2 FQGNSA. V was pared by 5 bases and J by 4 bases, with 9 bases of the junction left unmatched. CDR3 length: 16 residues. For the CDR3, the DNA is TGTGCCAGCAGCCCACGTGGTGGACTAGCGGGAGAGACCCAGTACTTC. Amino acids: CASSPRGGLAGETQYF.

This clone was seen a single time. The rearrangement uses TRBV5-1 and TRBJ1-1; D possibly corresponds to TRBD1 (5 bases). The germline CDR1 and CDR2 sequences are SGHRS and YFSETQ. There are 15 residues in the CDR3. The V gene lost 4 bases and the J gene lost 7 bases, with 20 bases spanning the gap. CDR3 region: CASSRLGPGRDEAFF. Here the CDR3 DNA reads TGCGCCAGCAGCCGTTTGGGGCCGGGCAGAGATGAAGCTTTCTTT.

The chain is built from TRBV7-2 and TRBJ2-2, with 10 bases identical to TRBD1. CDR1 SGHTA and CDR2 FQGNSA come from the germline V gene. Germline trimming cut 7 bases from V and 7 bases from J; bases unmatched to any gene: 6. The CDR3 extends over 14 amino acids. In nucleotides, the CDR3 is TGTGCCAGCACCAGGGACAGGGGAGGCGGGGAGCTGTTTTTT. Its protein product is CASTRDRGGGELFF.

The rearrangement joins TRBV5-4 to TRBJ2-3; D is tentatively TRBD1 or TRBD2 (5 bases each). The ends were cut back, 0 bases at V and 7 bases at J, with 6 bases in the middle. Germline CDR1 and CDR2: SGHNT and YYREEE (reference sequence). The CDR3 has 12 amino acids. CDR3 coding DNA: TGTGCCAGCAGCTTGGGGGGGAATACGCAGTATTTT. Amino acid sequence: CASSLGGNTQYF.

The chain carries TRBV4-1 and TRBJ1-6; D is perhaps TRBD1 (6 bases). Looked up from germline, CDR1 is MGHRA and CDR2 is YSYEKL. Trimming stripped 4 bases from V and 9 bases from J, with 22 bases between. CDR3 length equals 17 residues. Written as DNA, the CDR3 is TGCGCCAGCAGCCCCGAGGGGGGCGGGAATCTGCGTTCACCCCTCCACTTT. Translated, it gives CASSPEGGGNLRSPLHF.

The chain has TRBV7-2 and TRBJ2-3, with no clear D. Germline values: CDR1 SGHTA, CDR2 FQGNSA. V lost 4 bases and J lost 1, with 15 bases in between. The CDR3 has 16 residues. The CDR3: CASSSQLLLGTDTQYF. CDR3 nucleotides: TGTGCCAGCAGCTCGCAACTACTTCTAGGCACAGATACGCAGTATTTT. The full variable domain, with the rest looked up from reference TRBV7-2 and TRBJ2-3, is GAGVSQSPSNKVTEKGKDVELRCDPISGHTALYWYRQSLGQGLEFLIYFQGNSAPDKSGLPSDRFSAERTGGSVSTLTIQRTQQEDSAVYLCASSSQLLLGTDTQYFGPGTRLTVL.

This clone was seen more than once but under ten times. The gene calls are TRBV6-5 and TRBJ1-3, with D hard to call. Germline V CDR1 and CDR2: MNHEY, SVGAGI. Trimming left V 6 bases short and J 0 bases short, with 12 bases between. The CDR3 sequence is 15 residues long. The CDR3 region has the DNA TGTGCCAGCAGCGATGGACGGAGCTCTGGAAACACCATATATTTT. It encodes CASSDGRSSGNTIYF.

In its sample, this clone was seen many times. This sequence joins TRBV6-6 and TRBJ1-5; TRBD1 agrees at 7 bases. The CDR3 has 14 residues. J gave up 3 bases and V 6 bases, and 5 bases lay outside the gene matches. Germline V gene lookup returns CDR1 MNHNY and CDR2 SVGAGI (reference sequence). The chain's CDR3 is CASSLTGYNQPQHF. CDR3 bases: TGTGCCAGCAGCTTGACAGGGTACAATCAGCCCCAGCATTTT.

J is TRBJ2-5 and V is TRBV9; the D gene is possibly TRBD2 (6 bases). V dropped 3 bases and J dropped 5 bases, with 14 bases sitting between them. The CDR3 has 14 residues. Germline lookup yields CDR1 SGDLS and CDR2 YYNGEE. The CDR3 DNA is TGTGCCAGCAGCGAGCACTGGGGGAGGGAGACCCAGTACTTC. It is translated as CASSEHWGRETQYF.

The rearrangement uses TRBV6-1 and TRBJ1-2; unclear D gene. V lost 5 bases to trimming and J lost 4 bases, with 14 bases between them. The CDR3 is 14 amino acids. CDR1 and CDR2 from the germline V gene are MNHNS and SASEGT. In nucleotides, the CDR3 is TGTGCCAGCAGTAAAGGAGACGGATTCTATGGCTACACCTTC. It codes for CASSKGDGFYGYTF.

The chain recombines TRBV18 with TRBJ2-7; D may be TRBD1 (5 bases). Germline V gene sequence: CDR1 KGHSH, CDR2 LQKENI. The germline V and J ends were trimmed by 3 bases and 5 bases, with 11 bases remaining between them. CDR3 size: 13 residues. The CDR3 reads CASSPQGMNEQYF. The CDR3 bases are TGTGCCAGCTCACCGCAGGGTATGAACGAGCAGTACTTC.

The J gene is TRBJ2-1, the V gene TRBV18; 10 positions match TRBD1. The CDR3 has 17 residues. CDR1 is KGHSH and CDR2 is LQKENI in the germline V gene. Unmatched junction bases numbered 11, after V lost 3 bases and J lost 6 bases. CDR3: CASSPGQGNWRSNEQFF. The CDR3 nucleotides are TGTGCCAGCTCACCGGGACAGGGGAATTGGCGAAGCAATGAGCAGTTCTTC.

The chain couples TRBV11-2 to TRBJ2-1, with no clear D. Trimming stripped 1 base from V and 2 bases from J, with 0 bases between. Germline V gene sequence: CDR1 SGHAT, CDR2 FQNNGV. The CDR3 sequence is 12 residues long. DNA of the CDR3: TGTGCCAGCAGCTTAGCCTACAATGAGCAGTTCTTC. Translating gives CASSLAYNEQFF.

V and J are TRBV28 and TRBJ1-5; maybe TRBD1 (5 bases). The germline V gene encodes CDR1 MDHEN and CDR2 SYDVKM. The CDR3 totals 14 residues. Trimming stripped 8 bases from V and 4 bases from J, with 15 bases between. The CDR3 DNA reads TGTGCCAGCGGTATTAATCAGGGTAATCAGCCCCAGCATTTT. Protein product: CASGINQGNQPQHF.

The V gene is TRBV28, the J gene TRBJ1-3; tentative D call: TRBD1 (5 bases). The CDR3 has 15 amino acids. Germline CDR1 reads MDHEN; CDR2 reads SYDVKM. V was shortened by 3 bases and J by 0 bases, with 9 bases between the two germline ends. Written as DNA, the CDR3 is TGTGCCAGCAGTTTGGGAGGGGCCTCTGGAAACACCATATATTTT. This codes for CASSLGGASGNTIYF.

This rearrangement joins TRBV19 to TRBJ2-5, with 7 bases lining up with TRBD1. Germline V gene lookup returns CDR1 LNHDA and CDR2 SQIVND (reference sequence). This CDR3 is built from 14 residues. The V and J ends lost 6 bases and 4 bases, in that order; junction bases with no gene match: 8. In nucleotides, the CDR3 is TGTGCCAGTAGACCGACAGGGATGGGAGAGACCCAGTACTTC. It translates to CASRPTGMGETQYF.

The chain is built from TRBV5-6 and TRBJ1-1, with D perhaps TRBD1 (6 bases). Germline CDR1 is SGHDT and CDR2 is YYEEEE. The CDR3 is 13 amino acids. V lost 1 base, J lost 6 bases, and 10 bases lay in between. The CDR3 DNA follows: TGTGCCAGCAGCTTGTTGGGGGCGGCTGAAGCTTTCTTT. Amino acids: CASSLLGAAEAFF. The full variable domain, in which reference TRBV5-6 and TRBJ1-1 provide the parts outside the CDR3, is DAGVTQSPTHLIKTRGQQVTLRCSPKSGHDTVSWYQQALGQGPQFIFQYYEEEERQRGNFPDRFSGHQFPNYSSELNVNALLLGDSALYLCASSLLGAAEAFFGQGTRLTVV.

V gene TRBV12-5 combines with J gene TRBJ2-7, with D possibly matching TRBD1 (5 bases). This CDR3 spans 13 amino acids. Germline CDR1 reads LGHNT; CDR2 reads FRNRAP. Deletions cut 2 bases from V and 7 bases from J, with 12 bases between. CDR3 sequence (DNA): TGTGCTAGTGGTTTGTTAGGGTCAGGGGAGCAGTACTTC. The encoded protein is CASGLLGSGEQYF.

The CDR3 sequence is CASISLAKGGDTQYF. DNA for the CDR3: TGTGCCAGCATCTCACTAGCGAAGGGCGGAGATACGCAGTATTTT. The rearrangement joins TRBV5-8 to TRBJ2-3, with TRBD2 identical over 7 bases. The CDR3 has 15 amino acids. V shed 6 bases and J 5 bases; nucleotides not matched to a gene: 12. Germline-derived CDR1 and CDR2 are SGHTS and YDEGEE.

This clone was recorded only once. The chain recombines TRBV5-1 with TRBJ2-5; 7 positions agree with TRBD2. J gave up 5 bases and V 1 base, and 8 bases lay outside the gene matches. This CDR3 region has 15 residues. Germline loops: CDR1 SGHRS, CDR2 YFSETQ. CDR3 protein: CASSLSGGGPETQYF. CDR3 nucleotides: TGCGCCAGCAGCTTGAGTGGGGGAGGGCCCGAGACCCAGTACTTC.

The sample holds one count of this clone. The CDR3 loop is CASSPTTGAGTEAFF. The CDR3 DNA is TGTGCCAGCAGTCCAACGACAGGGGCTGGGACTGAAGCTTTCTTT. V is TRBV27 and J is TRBJ1-1, with 8 nucleotides matching TRBD1. This CDR3 has 15 residues. J lost 5 bases, V lost 5 bases, and 10 bases had no gene match. Germline V gene data show CDR1 as MNHEY and CDR2 as SMNVEV (reference sequence).

This rearrangement joins TRBV27 to TRBJ2-3; unclear D gene. The V and J ends lost 4 bases and 4 bases respectively, with 6 bases between them. The CDR3 is 12 amino acids. Germline V gene sequence: CDR1 MNHEY, CDR2 SMNVEV (reference sequence). The CDR3 sequence: CASSSISDTQYF. The CDR3 nucleotides are TGTGCCAGCAGTTCCATTTCAGATACGCAGTATTTT.

The chain couples TRBV5-8 to TRBJ2-1; 7 bases fit TRBD1. The CDR3 spans 14 residues. The germline CDR1 and CDR2 sequences are SGHTS and YDEGEE. V dropped 0 bases and J dropped 6; count of bases not matched to a gene: 3. The CDR3 here is CASSLGQGFNEQFF. The CDR3 coding sequence is TGTGCCAGCAGCTTGGGACAGGGATTCAATGAGCAGTTCTTC.